This T cell receptor beta chain was captured by sequencing in a study of shared clonotypes between healthy human individuals. Across the study: CD8 memory received one plate per donor, CD8 naive two, CD4 memory three and CD4 naive three.

About this clone itself: What it binds is not known.

CD45RO-negative CD8 cells positively selected for CCR7 made up the naive population, which excluded terminally differentiated effector memory CD45RA+ cells. Splitting of each subset's genomic DNA was done evenly across several immunoSEQ plates. This table comes from immunoSEQ multiplex PCR, and its TCRdb copy is limited to in-frame clones, with some not included. The data hold millions of clones, with about 92% observed a single time. Study results and limitations: Clonotype sharing across a handful of donors was observed for around 5% of naive CD4 clonotypes.

This CDR3 contains 15 residues. Germline V gene data show CDR1 as SGHTA and CDR2 as FQGNSA. The V end lost 6 bases, the J end lost 3 bases, and 18 bases lay between the germline ends. Source material: naive CD8+ T cells from PBMCs. This receptor was identified in a man aged 18 to 29 in good health. Some clones in this sample may be carry-over from other donors' samples. The V gene is TRBV7-2, the J gene TRBJ2-7, with TRBD1 as a possible D gene (6 bases). The CDR3 protein is CASSHGGGHYYEQYF. The DNA of the CDR3 is TGTGCCAGCAGTCACGGTGGGGGCCACTACTACGAGCAGTACTTC.